The present TCR beta chain was sequenced within a study of T-cell reconstitution after alpha-beta-depleted transplantation in children. Study-wide points: Day-60 TCRbeta diversity that was high in some patients was derived from surviving recipient T cells and thymic progenitors. Where alpha-beta T cells came from about two months after transplant was reportedly several hundred expanded graft clones. Newly produced T cells mostly provided counts and TCRbeta diversity after one year, as hyperexpanded clones declined.

This clonotype was counted at least ten times. The antigen is not known. The TCRbeta library was prepared with unique molecular identifiers. TCRdb reprocessed the PCR reads with MiXCR, giving one entry per CDR3 protein. The sample consists of 210,000 or so distinct CDR3 sequences, 9.5% to 13% of them appearing once. This sequence was found in a child under two years old with acute myeloid leukemia, due to receive a stem cell transplant. This material consisted of PBMCs, taken before TCRalphabeta/CD19-depleted stem cell transplant.

The CDR3 sequence is CAISEGHTIYF. In DNA, the CDR3 is TGTGCCATCAGTGAGGGACACACCATATATTTT. V and J are TRBV10-3 and TRBJ1-3; unclear D gene. The CDR3 has 11 amino acids. CDR1 and CDR2 from the germline V gene are ENHRY and SYGVKD. V was pared by 2 bases and J by 8 bases, with 4 bases between.